What follows are 5 T cell receptor beta chains derived from one specimen sequenced in a study of regulatory T cells in long-lasting Graves disease. Time point denoted: newly diagnosed GD, antithyroid drugs for less than 3 months. With RNA extracted from PBMCs as input, the TCR library was made. Arm-PCR of CDR3 regions with iRepertoire HTBI primers generated TCR beta libraries. TCRdb processed the multiplex PCR reads anew with MiXCR; each CDR3 protein has one entry. The sample carries around 450,000 distinct CDR3 sequences, about 15% recorded once. This sample was shared with a second study, whose subject was T cells in Graves' hyperthyroidism and ophthalmopathy.

This sample comprised peripheral blood mononuclear cells (PBMCs), obtained at new diagnosis, from a patient treated with antithyroid drugs. These receptors all come from a woman aged 25 to 39 with Graves disease.

This clonotype was detected many times. The rearrangement joins TRBV4-1 to TRBJ2-7; D unclear. The CDR3 runs to 14 residues. Germline values: CDR1 MGHRA, CDR2 YSYEKL. Between the trimmed V and J ends, which lost 5 bases and 2 bases, there was a span of 13 bases. CDR3 in DNA: TGCGCCAGCAGCACCTTCCTAGGTACCTACGAGCAGTACTTC. This translates into CASSTFLGTYEQYF.

For this clonotype: A much larger clonotype is one base distant, so this may be a read error. This likely comes from a read error, as the CDR3 has no conserved phenylalanine or tryptophan at its end. The chain combines TRBV2 with TRBJ2-7; D gene uncertain. The germline V gene has CDR1 SNHLY and CDR2 FYNNEI. CDR3 length equals 12 residues. V was clipped by 6 bases and J by 3 bases, with 9 bases between them. CDR3 nucleotide sequence: TGTGCCAGCAGCTTAGTCGACTACGAGCAGTACTTA. It translates to CASSLVDYEQYL.

This clonotype was observed at least ten times. The chain has TRBV5-1 and TRBJ2-4; 7 nucleotides line up with TRBD1. The junction had 14 bases not matched to a gene; V was cut back by 2 bases and J by 0 bases. The V gene's germline CDR1 is SGHRS and CDR2 YFSETQ. The CDR3 covers 19 residues. Here the CDR3 reads CASSFGETGQILAKNIQYF. The CDR3 nucleotides are TGCGCCAGCAGCTTTGGTGAGACAGGGCAAATCCTAGCCAAAAACATTCAGTACTTC. Supplemented by reference TRBV5-1 and TRBJ2-4, the full variable domain reads KAGVTQTPRYLIKTRGQQVTLSCSPISGHRSVSWYQQTPGQGLQFLFEYFSETQRNKGNFPGRFSGRQFSNSRSEMNVSTLELGDSALYLCASSFGETGQILAKNIQYFGAGTRLSVL.

This clonotype was seen at least ten times. This chain connects TRBV9 to TRBJ2-5; 9 bases agree with TRBD2. V shed 0 bases and J 1 base; nucleotides not matched to a gene: 4. The CDR3 is made up of 16 amino acids. The V gene's germline CDR1 is SGDLS and CDR2 YYNGEE. The CDR3 sequence: CASSVGLAELQETQYF. The CDR3 DNA sequence: TGTGCCAGCAGCGTAGGACTAGCGGAGCTCCAAGAGACCCAGTACTTC.

This clonotype was found a few times. V is TRBV20-1 and J is TRBJ1-1; D gene uncertain. CDR1 DFQATT and CDR2 SNEGSKA come from the germline V gene (reference sequence). Trimming took off 1 base at V and 3 bases at J, with 12 bases between the two ends. The CDR3 runs 14 residues. CDR3 sequence reads: CSARVAGAYTEAFF. Here the CDR3 DNA reads TGCAGTGCTAGAGTGGCAGGAGCCTACACTGAAGCTTTCTTT.